This T cell receptor (beta chain) was documented in a study of Graves' ophthalmopathy and Graves' hyperthyroidism. General study results and limits: Prediction of ophthalmopathy progression reached 70.59% sensitivity and about 72% specificity. Among thyroid clonotypes expanded above 0.001 frequency, most also appeared in blood. A model of 13 signatures distinguished ophthalmopathy from stable hyperthyroidism at approximately 89% sensitivity and 70% to 84% specificity.

Other autoimmune diseases, uncontrolled infections, pregnancy or lactation led to the exclusion of patients. The germline gives CDR1 SGHVS, CDR2 FQNEAQ. CDR3 length: 15 residues. V lost 6 bases and J 4 bases, leaving 19 bases between the germline ends. The authors amplified TCR beta CDR3 regions, and they did so from RNA transcripts for repertoire sequencing. HTBI primers were used in a first-round RT-PCR, which preceded a second-round multiplex PCR. MiXCR, run by TCRdb on the multiplex PCR reads, gives a single entry per CDR3 protein. The sample yields 150,000 or so distinct CDR3 sequences, approximately 40% seen once. This clonotype appeared a single time. Antigen specificity is unknown.

The sequence was collected from a man aged 25-40 years with Graves' ophthalmopathy. The chain has TRBV7-8 and TRBJ2-7; no definite D call. Sequenced input: peripheral blood. The CDR3 nucleotides read TGTGCCAGCAGTTACTCACCCGAGGCTGGGTACGAGCAGTACTTC. Its translation: CASSYSPEAGYEQYF.